These 2 T cell receptor beta chains originate from one sample sequenced in a study of blood T cells in healthy people across ages. A sample-barcoded 5' primer and a J-beta primer mix were used in a second PCR of roughly 6 to 11 cycles. TCRdb re-analysed the 5' RACE reads in MiXCR, keeping a single row per CDR3 protein. Of about 680,000 distinct CDR3 sequences detected, 45% to 50% appear once; the ten largest clones hold under 35%. Sequencing input: blood. The receptor set was obtained from a woman in her fifties or sixties in good health.

The CDR3: CASSRPGDSEEKLFF. In DNA form, the CDR3 reads TGTGCCAGCAGCCGCCCGGGGGACAGCGAAGAAAAACTGTTTTTT. This chain links TRBV16 with TRBJ1-4; 7 nucleotides align to TRBD1. This CDR3 spans 15 amino acids. The germline CDR1 and CDR2 sequences are KGHSY and FQNENV. Trimming took 4 bases from V and 8 from J; bases not matched to a gene: 10.

The chain recombines TRBV12-3 or TRBV12-4 with TRBJ2-1, with 12 bases identical to TRBD2. J gave up 9 bases and V 8 bases, and 11 bases lay outside the gene matches. This CDR3 comprises 15 residues. DNA of the CDR3: TGTGCCAGCTTACGACTAGCGGGAGCGATGGGTGAGCAGTTCTTC. Protein: CASLRLAGAMGEQFF.